These 28 T cell receptor beta chains originate from one sample sequenced in a study of early stage breast cancer tumors (TCRdb year 2017). The library relied on the immunoSEQ multiplex PCR assay. Held by TCRdb, this immuneACCESS table contains in-frame sequences only and omits some clones. Under half of the omission traces to an unresolved V gene where checked; the cause of the rest is unknown. Here the sample has under 75,000 clones; 60% to 85% occur a single time. Clones ranked in the top ten supply roughly 3.4% of the sample. The sample taken for sequencing was blood. The receptors were sampled from a person aged 25 to 39 with breast cancer.

The chain employs TRBV27 and TRBJ1-4, with D possibly matching TRBD1 (5 bases). This CDR3 spans 16 amino acids. V was pared by 4 bases and J by 12 bases, with 24 bases between. Germline CDR1 and CDR2: MNHEY and SMNVEV (reference sequence). The CDR3 region has the DNA TGTGCCAGCAGTTCACCTAGCGGGGGGGTCCGGGCGGAACTGTTTTTT. Encoded protein: CASSSPSGGVRAELFF.

This chain joins TRBV7-2 and TRBJ1-3; 7 nucleotides align to TRBD1. The trim removed 5 bases at V and 1 base at J, leaving 8 bases unmatched. This CDR3 contains 16 residues. Germline lookup yields CDR1 SGHTA and CDR2 FQGNSA. DNA for the CDR3: TGTGCCAGCAGCCTTGACAGGGTCAGATCTGGAAACACCATATATTTT. Its translation: CASSLDRVRSGNTIYF.

This chain joins TRBV27 and TRBJ2-7; 8 positions match TRBD2. V lost 1 base, J lost 6 bases, and 11 bases stayed unmatched. The CDR3 totals 16 residues. Germline loops: CDR1 MNHEY, CDR2 SMNVEV (reference sequence). This CDR3 reads CASSLWTAGEVGEQYF. The DNA of the CDR3 is TGTGCCAGCAGTTTATGGACAGCGGGAGAGGTGGGCGAGCAGTACTTC.

The chain joins TRBV6-1 to TRBJ1-3; D is unresolved. The CDR3 contains 16 residues. Trimming pared 1 base from V and 2 bases from J, leaving 12 bases between. Per the germline V gene, CDR1 is MNHNS and CDR2 is SASEGT. CDR3 in amino acids: CASSEVRIVTGNTIYF. For the CDR3, the DNA is TGTGCCAGCAGTGAAGTCCGGATCGTCACTGGAAACACCATATATTTT.

J is TRBJ1-1 and V is TRBV7-2; TRBD1 matches at 8 bases. V lost 6 bases to trimming and J lost 6 bases; unmatched junction nucleotides: 9. The germline V gene encodes CDR1 SGHTA and CDR2 FQGNSA. This CDR3 region has 14 residues. Here the CDR3 reads CASRPRQGRSEAFF. For the CDR3, the DNA is TGTGCCAGCAGACCCAGACAGGGGCGGTCTGAAGCTTTCTTT.

The chain is built from TRBV2 and TRBJ2-5; 7 bases agree with TRBD1. Germline CDR1 and CDR2: SNHLY and FYNNEI. J gave up 2 bases and V 6 bases, and 9 bases lay outside the gene matches. This CDR3 is 15 amino acids long. The CDR3 reads CASSWTGARQETQYF. In DNA, the CDR3 is TGTGCCAGCAGCTGGACAGGCGCCAGGCAAGAGACCCAGTACTTC.

The chain employs TRBV27 and TRBJ2-4; 8 positions match TRBD1. The junction had 6 bases not matched to a gene; V was cut back by 4 bases and J by 1 base. The CDR3 runs 16 residues. Germline assignment: CDR1 MNHEY and CDR2 SMNVEV (reference sequence). The CDR3 here is CASSSDRVLAKNIQYF. The CDR3 nucleotides are TGTGCCAGCAGTTCGGACAGGGTACTTGCCAAAAACATTCAGTACTTC.

V gene TRBV6-5 combines with J gene TRBJ2-7; D not certain. The germline CDR1 and CDR2 sequences are MNHEY and SVGAGI. CDR3 length: 12 residues. V was trimmed by 5 bases and J by 2 bases, leaving 7 bases between them. CDR3 sequence reads: CASSPATYEQYF. CDR3 sequence (DNA): TGTGCCAGCAGTCCGGCAACCTACGAGCAGTACTTC.

The CDR3 loop is CASSLGQDNYGYTF. The CDR3 nucleotides read TGTGCCAGCAGCTTGGGGCAGGATAACTATGGCTACACCTTC. This chain uses TRBV5-6 with TRBJ1-2; D not certain. Per germline, CDR1 SGHDT and CDR2 YYEEEE. V was pared by 0 bases and J by 1 base, with 7 bases between. The CDR3 is 14 amino acids.

The CDR3 protein is CASSPISGTDTQYF. The CDR3 DNA reads as TGTGCCAGCTCACCCATTTCTGGCACAGATACGCAGTATTTT. The chain uses TRBV18 and TRBJ2-3; no clear D gene. Germline V gene sequence: CDR1 KGHSH, CDR2 LQKENI. V lost 3 bases to trimming and J lost 1 base, with 8 bases between them. CDR3 length equals 14 residues. The full variable domain, completed using reference TRBV18 and TRBJ2-3, is NAGVMQNPRHLVRRRGQEARLRCSPMKGHSHVYWYRQLPEEGLKFMVYLQKENIIDESGMPKERFSAEFPKEGPSILRIQQVVRGDSAAYFCASSPISGTDTQYFGPGTRLTVL.

V usage is TRBV19 and J usage is TRBJ1-2, with 10 bases matching TRBD1. The CDR3 has 16 residues. CDR1 and CDR2 from the germline V gene are LNHDA and SQIVND (reference sequence). V shed 5 bases and J 4 bases; nucleotides not matched to a gene: 10. CDR3 protein: CASSDDRGRVFYGYTF. The CDR3 DNA follows: TGTGCCAGTAGTGACGACAGGGGGCGCGTTTTCTATGGCTACACCTTC.

The chain links TRBV7-9 to TRBJ2-1; the match to TRBD2 covers 9 bases. This CDR3 has 18 amino acids. The germline CDR1 and CDR2 sequences are SEHNR and FQNEAQ (reference sequence). Germline trimming cut 2 bases from V and 6 bases from J; bases unmatched to any gene: 14. The CDR3 sequence is CASSLIRMREGLGNEQFF. DNA for the CDR3: TGTGCCAGCAGCTTAATCCGAATGCGGGAGGGCCTCGGCAATGAGCAGTTCTTC.

The rearrangement uses TRBV18 and TRBJ1-1; 8 nucleotides match TRBD1. This CDR3 has 14 residues. Per the germline V gene, CDR1 is KGHSH and CDR2 is LQKENI. V lost 1 base to trimming and J lost 5 bases; unmatched junction nucleotides: 3. This chain's CDR3 is CASSPQGQVTEAFF. The CDR3 bases are TGTGCCAGCTCACCACAGGGACAGGTGACTGAAGCTTTCTTT.

The gene calls are TRBV6-5 and TRBJ2-5, with 8 bases fitting TRBD2. The junction had 11 bases not matched to a gene; V was cut back by 6 bases and J by 5 bases. This CDR3 region has 15 residues. Germline loops: CDR1 MNHEY, CDR2 SVGAGI. CDR3 bases: TGTGCCAGCAGCCAGCGGGAGAGAAGGGGGGAGACCCAGTACTTC. Translation: CASSQRERRGETQYF.

The chain recombines TRBV7-6 with TRBJ1-5; perhaps TRBD1 as D (5 bases). This CDR3 has 14 residues. The V end lost 3 bases, the J end lost 7 bases, and 13 bases lay between the germline ends. Per the germline V gene, CDR1 is SGHVS and CDR2 is FNYEAQ. CDR3 loop: CASSLPGKDQPQHF. The DNA for the CDR3 is TGTGCCAGCAGCTTGCCAGGGAAGGACCAGCCCCAGCATTTT.

CDR3 sequence: CASSLAAGEGEQYF. The DNA for the CDR3 is TGTGCCAGCAGCTTAGCGGCGGGAGAAGGCGAGCAGTACTTC. V is TRBV7-6 and J is TRBJ2-7, with 7 positions matching TRBD2. V dropped 0 bases and J dropped 6; count of bases not matched to a gene: 5. This CDR3 has 14 residues. Germline V lookup: CDR1 SGHVS, CDR2 FNYEAQ. Drawing the rest from reference TRBV7-6 and TRBJ2-7, the complete variable domain is GAGVSQSPRYKVTKRGQDVALRCDPISGHVSLYWYRQALGQGPEFLTYFNYEAQQDKSGLPNDRFSAERPEGSISTLTIQRTEQRDSAMYRCASSLAAGEGEQYFGPGTRLTVT.

This chain joins TRBV6-7 and TRBJ2-7, with D possibly matching TRBD2 (5 bases). TRBV6-7 is an ORF, and what it does is uncertain. V lost 5 bases and J lost 3, with 17 bases in between. The CDR3 extends over 15 amino acids. The CDR3 protein is CASSPEGGKNYEQYF. CDR3 in DNA: TGTGCCAGCAGTCCCGAAGGAGGAAAGAACTACGAGCAGTACTTC.

The V call is TRBV2, the J call TRBJ1-5; TRBD1 is a possible D gene (6 bases). Trimming pared 2 bases from V and 2 bases from J, leaving 13 bases between. The CDR3 spans 16 residues. Germline V CDR1 and CDR2: SNHLY, FYNNEI. CDR3 sequence: CASSEIQGYGNQPQHF. The CDR3 DNA follows: TGTGCCAGCAGTGAAATACAGGGATACGGCAATCAGCCCCAGCATTTT. Looking up the rest from reference TRBV2 and TRBJ1-5 gives the full variable domain: EPEVTQTPSHQVTQMGQEVILRCVPISNHLYFYWYRQILGQKVEFLVSFYNNEISEKSEIFDDQFSVERPDGSNFTLKIRSTKLEDSAMYFCASSEIQGYGNQPQHFGDGTRLSIL.

The chain links TRBV28 to TRBJ1-2; maybe TRBD1 (6 bases). CDR3 length: 16 amino acids. V was clipped by 6 bases and J by 3 bases, with 20 bases between them. Germline CDR1 MDHEN, CDR2 SYDVKM. The CDR3 is CASSPRGVTWHYGYTF. The CDR3 DNA sequence: TGTGCCAGCAGCCCAAGGGGGGTAACCTGGCACTATGGCTACACCTTC.

The chain recombines TRBV28 with TRBJ2-1; weak D call: TRBD1 (5 bases). The CDR3 is 15 residues long. The V gene lost 1 base and the J gene lost 7 bases, with 14 bases spanning the gap. Germline V gene data show CDR1 as MDHEN and CDR2 as SYDVKM. CDR3 coding DNA: TGTGCCAGCAGTTTATTGGGGCTAGGTGATAATGAGCAGTTCTTC. This encodes CASSLLGLGDNEQFF. Variable domain in full (rest from reference TRBV28 and TRBJ2-1): DVKVTQSSRYLVKRTGEKVFLECVQDMDHENMFWYRQDPGLGLRLIYFSYDVKMKEKGDIPEGYSVSREKKERFSLILESASTNQTSMYLCASSLLGLGDNEQFFGPGTRLTVL.

V gene TRBV13 combines with J gene TRBJ1-2, with D possibly TRBD1 on 5 matching bases. This CDR3 comprises 16 residues. The V gene lost 2 bases and the J gene lost 2 bases, with 15 bases spanning the gap. Germline V gives CDR1 PRHDT, CDR2 FYEKMQ (reference sequence). The chain's CDR3 is CASSLRQIGLNYGYTF. The CDR3 DNA reads as TGTGCCAGCAGCTTAAGACAGATCGGTCTGAACTATGGCTACACCTTC.

This clone showed up just once. V and J are TRBV7-9 and TRBJ1-3; 9 positions agree with TRBD1. V shed 3 bases and J 4 bases; nucleotides not matched to a gene: 1. This CDR3 spans 14 amino acids. Germline V gene sequence: CDR1 SEHNR, CDR2 FQNEAQ (reference sequence). Here the CDR3 DNA reads TGTGCCAGCAGCTTGGGACAGGGAGGAAACACCATATATTTT. This gives the protein CASSLGQGGNTIYF.

The rearrangement uses TRBV30 and TRBJ1-5; 7 bases fit TRBD1. Germline-derived CDR1 and CDR2 are GTSNPN and SVGIG (reference sequence). Losses at the gene ends were 0 bases for V and 6 bases for J; bases not matched to a gene: 5. CDR3 size: 14 residues. CDR3 region: CAWSVLTGAQPQHF. The CDR3, as DNA: TGTGCCTGGAGTGTACTAACAGGGGCTCAGCCCCAGCATTTT.

The sample holds one count of this clone. The genes are TRBV30 and TRBJ2-5; D call uncertain. The V gene lost 2 bases and the J gene lost 0 bases, with 19 bases spanning the gap. The V gene's germline CDR1 is GTSNPN and CDR2 SVGIG (reference sequence). The CDR3 loop spans 17 amino acids. The CDR3 spells CAWSRTVSPSDQETQYF. DNA for the CDR3: TGTGCCTGGAGTAGGACGGTCAGCCCTTCAGACCAAGAGACCCAGTACTTC.

The V call is TRBV6-5, the J call TRBJ2-1; D perhaps matches TRBD1 (5 bases). Germline V lookup: CDR1 MNHEY, CDR2 SVGAGI. V dropped 3 bases and J dropped 1 base, with 13 bases sitting between them. The CDR3 length is 16 residues. This chain's CDR3 is CASSYRQHRSYNEQFF. The CDR3, as DNA: TGTGCCAGCAGTTATCGACAGCACCGATCCTACAATGAGCAGTTCTTC.

The V gene is TRBV2, the J gene TRBJ2-6, with unresolved D. V lost 0 bases and J lost 0, with 9 bases in between. There are 17 residues in the CDR3. The germline gives CDR1 SNHLY, CDR2 FYNNEI. In DNA, the CDR3 is TGTGCCAGCAGTGAAGCCGGGTCTTCCTCTGGGGCCAACGTCCTGACTTTC. As protein: CASSEAGSSSGANVLTF.

This chain connects TRBV5-1 to TRBJ1-4; D is undetermined. V was trimmed by 0 bases and J by 5 bases, leaving 11 bases between them. Per germline, CDR1 SGHRS and CDR2 YFSETQ. The CDR3 sequence is 15 residues long. The CDR3 DNA is TGCGCCAGCAGCTTGGGGCGGGGTGAAAATGAAAAACTGTTTTTT. This gives the protein CASSLGRGENEKLFF.

In this sample, this clone turned up a few times. J is TRBJ1-3 and V is TRBV7-9, with D possibly matching TRBD1 (5 bases). The CDR3 totals 18 residues. Looked up from germline, CDR1 is SEHNR and CDR2 is FQNEAQ (reference sequence). Deletions cut 3 bases from V and 0 bases from J, with 18 bases between. The CDR3 coding sequence is TGTGCCAGCAGCTTCCGGACACTTCAACCCATCTCTGGAAACACCATATATTTT. It encodes CASSFRTLQPISGNTIYF.